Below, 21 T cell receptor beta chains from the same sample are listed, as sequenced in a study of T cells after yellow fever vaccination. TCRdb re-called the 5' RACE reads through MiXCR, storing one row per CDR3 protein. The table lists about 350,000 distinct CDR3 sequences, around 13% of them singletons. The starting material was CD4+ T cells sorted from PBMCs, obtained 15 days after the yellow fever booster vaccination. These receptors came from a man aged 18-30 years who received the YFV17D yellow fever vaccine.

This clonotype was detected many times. The CDR3 sequence: CASSPPGALYF. The CDR3 coding sequence is TGTGCCAGCAGCCCCCCAGGGGCCTTGTATTTT. The chain employs TRBV7-9 and TRBJ2-3, with D perhaps TRBD1 (6 bases). There are 11 residues in the CDR3. V lost 5 bases and J 14 bases, leaving 14 bases between the germline ends. The germline V gene encodes CDR1 SEHNR and CDR2 FQNEAQ (reference sequence).

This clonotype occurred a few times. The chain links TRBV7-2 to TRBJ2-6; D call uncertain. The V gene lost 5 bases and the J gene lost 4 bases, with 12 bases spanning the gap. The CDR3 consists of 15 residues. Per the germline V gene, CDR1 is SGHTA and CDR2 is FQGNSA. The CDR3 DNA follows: TGTGCCAGCAGCAGAGAGCTGACCGGGGCCAACGTCCTGACTTTC. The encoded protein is CASSRELTGANVLTF.

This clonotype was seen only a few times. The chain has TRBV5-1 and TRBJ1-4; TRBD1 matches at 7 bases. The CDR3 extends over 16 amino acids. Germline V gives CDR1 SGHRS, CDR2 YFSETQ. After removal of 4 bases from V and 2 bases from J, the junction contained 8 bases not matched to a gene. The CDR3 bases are TGCGCCAGCAGCCCAGGGGGTCTTTCTACTAATGAAAAACTGTTTTTT. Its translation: CASSPGGLSTNEKLFF.

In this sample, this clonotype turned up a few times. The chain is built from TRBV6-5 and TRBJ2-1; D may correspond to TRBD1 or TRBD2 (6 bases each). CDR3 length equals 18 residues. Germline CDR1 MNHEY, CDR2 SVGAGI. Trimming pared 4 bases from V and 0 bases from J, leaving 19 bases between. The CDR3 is CASSSPWGAGVSYNEQFF. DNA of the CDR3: TGTGCCAGCAGTTCCCCCTGGGGGGCGGGTGTCTCCTACAATGAGCAGTTCTTC.

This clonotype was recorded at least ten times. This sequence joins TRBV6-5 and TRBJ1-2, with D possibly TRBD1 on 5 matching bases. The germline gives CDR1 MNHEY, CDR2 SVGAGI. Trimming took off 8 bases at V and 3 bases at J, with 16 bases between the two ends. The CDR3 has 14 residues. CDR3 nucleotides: TGTGCCAGCTCGGCGGGGCGGAGAGACTATGGCTACACCTTC. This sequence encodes CASSAGRRDYGYTF.

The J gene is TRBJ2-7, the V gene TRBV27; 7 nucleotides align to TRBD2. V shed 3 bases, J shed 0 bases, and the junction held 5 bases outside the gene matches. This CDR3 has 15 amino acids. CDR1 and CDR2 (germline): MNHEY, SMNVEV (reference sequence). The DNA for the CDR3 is TGTGCCAGCAGTTTTGGGAGGGGCTACTCCTACGAGCAGTACTTC. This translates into CASSFGRGYSYEQYF.

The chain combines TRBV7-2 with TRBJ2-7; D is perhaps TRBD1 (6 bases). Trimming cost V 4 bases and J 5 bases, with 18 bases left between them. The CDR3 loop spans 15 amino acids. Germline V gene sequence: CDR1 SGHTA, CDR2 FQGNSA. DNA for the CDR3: TGTGCCAGCAGCTACAACCAGGGGTATGGAGACGAGCAGTACTTC. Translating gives CASSYNQGYGDEQYF.

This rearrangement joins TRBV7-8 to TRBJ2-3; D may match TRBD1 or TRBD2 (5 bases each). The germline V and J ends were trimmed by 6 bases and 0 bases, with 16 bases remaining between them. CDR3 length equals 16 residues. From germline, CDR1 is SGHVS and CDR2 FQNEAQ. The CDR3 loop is CASSAQVGLSTDTQYF. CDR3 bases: TGTGCCAGCAGTGCACAGGTCGGACTTAGCACAGATACGCAGTATTTT.

CDR3 protein: CASSWGGAGYGYTF. The CDR3 coding sequence is TGTGCCAGCAGTTGGGGAGGGGCGGGCTATGGCTACACCTTC. The V gene is TRBV6-5, the J gene TRBJ1-2; D is possibly TRBD1 (5 bases). Germline CDR1 MNHEY, CDR2 SVGAGI. Trimming left V 4 bases short and J 4 bases short, with 13 bases between. The CDR3 covers 14 residues.

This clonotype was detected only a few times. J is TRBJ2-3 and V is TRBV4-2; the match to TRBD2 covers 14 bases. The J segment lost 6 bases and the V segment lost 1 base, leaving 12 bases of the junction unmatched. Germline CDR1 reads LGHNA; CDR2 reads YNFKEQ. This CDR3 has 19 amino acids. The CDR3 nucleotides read TGTGCCAGCAGCCAAGGTGGGACTAGCGGGGGCCTATACTACGATACGCAGTATTTT. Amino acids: CASSQGGTSGGLYYDTQYF.

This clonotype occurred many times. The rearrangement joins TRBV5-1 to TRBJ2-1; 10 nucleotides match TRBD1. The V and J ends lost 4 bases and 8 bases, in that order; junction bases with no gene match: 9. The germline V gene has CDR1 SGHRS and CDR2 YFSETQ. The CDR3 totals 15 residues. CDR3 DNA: TGCGCCAGCAGCACAACCGGGACAGGGGTGGATGAGCAGTTCTTC. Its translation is CASSTTGTGVDEQFF.

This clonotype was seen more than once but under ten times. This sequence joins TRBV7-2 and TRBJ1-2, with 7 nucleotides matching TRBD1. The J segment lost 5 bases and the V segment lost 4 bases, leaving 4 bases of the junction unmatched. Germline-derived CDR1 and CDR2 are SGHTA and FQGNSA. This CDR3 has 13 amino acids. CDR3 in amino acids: CASSYRRGYGYTF. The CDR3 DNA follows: TGTGCCAGCAGCTATCGCAGGGGGTATGGCTACACCTTC.

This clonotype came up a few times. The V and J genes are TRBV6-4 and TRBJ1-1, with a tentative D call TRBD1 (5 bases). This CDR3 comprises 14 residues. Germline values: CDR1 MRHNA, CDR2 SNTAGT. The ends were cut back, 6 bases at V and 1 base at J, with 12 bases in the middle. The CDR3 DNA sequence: TGTGCCAGCAGGGGGGACCCATCGAACACTGAAGCTTTCTTT. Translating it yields CASRGDPSNTEAFF.

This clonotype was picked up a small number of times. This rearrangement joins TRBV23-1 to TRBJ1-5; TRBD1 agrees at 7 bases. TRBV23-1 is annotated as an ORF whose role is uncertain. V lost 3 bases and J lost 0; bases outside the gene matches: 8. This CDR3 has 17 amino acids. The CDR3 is CASSQRWTGHSNQPQHF. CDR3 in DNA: TGCGCCAGCAGTCAGCGCTGGACAGGCCATAGCAATCAGCCCCAGCATTTT.

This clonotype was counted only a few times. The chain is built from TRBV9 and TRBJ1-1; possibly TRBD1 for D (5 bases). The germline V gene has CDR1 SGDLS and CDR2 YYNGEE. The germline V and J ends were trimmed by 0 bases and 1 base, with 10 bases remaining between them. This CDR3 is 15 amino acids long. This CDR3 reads CASSVDGHPNTEAFF. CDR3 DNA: TGTGCCAGCAGCGTAGACGGACACCCGAACACTGAAGCTTTCTTT.

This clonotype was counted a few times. The CDR3 nucleotides are TGCAGTGCTAGAGGGGAGTCCATTTACGAGCAGTACGTC. Amino acids: CSARGESIYEQYV. V is TRBV20-1 and J is TRBJ2-7; possibly TRBD2 for D (5 bases). Germline-derived CDR1 and CDR2 are DFQATT and SNEGSKA (reference sequence). The CDR3 sequence is 13 residues long. V lost 1 base to trimming and J lost 4 bases, with 11 bases between them.

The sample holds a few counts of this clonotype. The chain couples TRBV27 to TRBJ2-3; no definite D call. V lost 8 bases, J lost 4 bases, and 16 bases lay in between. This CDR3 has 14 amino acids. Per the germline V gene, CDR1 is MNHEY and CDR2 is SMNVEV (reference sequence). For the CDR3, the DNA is TGTGCCAGCGGAAATGAGATGATCGCAGATACGCAGTATTTT. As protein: CASGNEMIADTQYF.

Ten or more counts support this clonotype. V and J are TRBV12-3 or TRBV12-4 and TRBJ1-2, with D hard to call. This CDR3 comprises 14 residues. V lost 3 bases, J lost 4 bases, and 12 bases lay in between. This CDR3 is CASSLLRSSYGYTF. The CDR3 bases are TGTGCCAGCAGTTTGCTCCGCAGCTCCTATGGCTACACCTTC.

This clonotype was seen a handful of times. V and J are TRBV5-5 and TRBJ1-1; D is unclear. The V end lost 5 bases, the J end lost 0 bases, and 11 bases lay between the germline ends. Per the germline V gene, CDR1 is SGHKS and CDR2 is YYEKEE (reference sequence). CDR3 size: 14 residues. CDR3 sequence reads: CASSPWTVNTEAFF. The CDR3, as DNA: TGTGCCAGCAGTCCGTGGACGGTGAACACTGAAGCTTTCTTT. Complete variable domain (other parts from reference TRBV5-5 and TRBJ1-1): DAGVTQSPTHLIKTRGQQVTLRCSPISGHKSVSWYQQVLGQGPQFIFQYYEKEERGRGNFPDRFSARQFPNYSSELNVNALLLGDSALYLCASSPWTVNTEAFFGQGTRLTVV.

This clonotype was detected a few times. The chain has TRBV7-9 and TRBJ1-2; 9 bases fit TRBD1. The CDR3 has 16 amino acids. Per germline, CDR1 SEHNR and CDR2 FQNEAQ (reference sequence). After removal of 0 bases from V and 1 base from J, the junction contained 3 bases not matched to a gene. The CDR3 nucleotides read TGTGCCAGCAGCTTAGCCCACAGGGGGCTTAACTATGGCTACACCTTC. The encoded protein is CASSLAHRGLNYGYTF.

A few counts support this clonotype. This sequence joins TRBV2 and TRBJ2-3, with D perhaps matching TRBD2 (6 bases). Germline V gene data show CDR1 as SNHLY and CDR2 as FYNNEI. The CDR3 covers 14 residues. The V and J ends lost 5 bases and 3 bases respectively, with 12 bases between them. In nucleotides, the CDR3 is TGTGCCAGCAGTAGGCAGACTAGTACAGATACGCAGTATTTT. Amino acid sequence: CASSRQTSTDTQYF.